This T cell receptor beta chain derives from a study of shared clonotypes between healthy human individuals. Findings of the study overall: Sampling covered blood only; tissue repertoires likely differ.

Points on this clone: The antigen remains unidentified.

Source study methods: Junction-only immunoSEQ sequences carried no quality scores, so filtering differed. Assay: immunoSEQ multiplex PCR; the TCRdb copy retains only in-frame clones and omits some. V and J calls and clone size are as listed in that table; D and trimming were resolved from the DNA. The sample shows over 850,000 clones, around 78% of them seen only once. The sequencing input was memory CD4+ T cells from PBMCs. The subset here: CD45RA-negative fraction. This TCR was sampled from a man younger than 30 in good health. Some clones in this sample may be carry-over from other donors' samples.

The CDR3 coding sequence is TGTGCCAGCACCCCGGACAGAGACACTGAAGCTTTCTTT. Translating gives CASTPDRDTEAFF. The V call is TRBV7-9, the J call TRBJ1-1, with D perhaps matching TRBD1 (6 bases). Germline assignment: CDR1 SEHNR and CDR2 FQNEAQ (reference sequence). This CDR3 region has 13 residues. The germline V and J ends were trimmed by 7 bases and 3 bases, with 12 bases remaining between them.